These 20 T cell receptor beta chains were sequenced from one sample in a study of T-cell memory formation after mild COVID-19. A single record per CDR3 protein comes from TCRdb applying MiXCR to the 5' RACE reads. The sample records over 450,000 distinct CDR3 sequences, over 20% being singletons. Material for sequencing was PBMCs or a T cell subset sorted from them (not recorded which). Every receptor here comes from an adult woman who had mild COVID-19 (a few samples of this study predate the infection). Cell type and time point are not known.

The gene calls are TRBV5-1 and TRBJ1-1, with D hard to call. The germline V gene encodes CDR1 SGHRS and CDR2 YFSETQ. V was shortened by 0 bases and J by 7 bases, with 19 bases between the two germline ends. This CDR3 region has 16 residues. CDR3 sequence reads: CASSLVGIGLADEAFF. DNA for the CDR3: TGCGCCAGCAGCTTGGTTGGTATTGGCTTGGCGGATGAAGCTTTCTTT.

This sequence joins TRBV29-1 and TRBJ1-1; D not resolved. Trimming removed 4 bases at V and 1 base at J, with 13 bases between. Germline loops: CDR1 SQVTM, CDR2 ANQGSEA. The CDR3 is 14 residues long. The DNA of the CDR3 is TGCAGCGTTGGACTGCCTCACCAGAACACTGAAGCTTTCTTT. Amino acids: CSVGLPHQNTEAFF.

This clonotype was observed a handful of times. V gene TRBV12-3 or TRBV12-4 combines with J gene TRBJ2-7, with 10 bases lining up with TRBD1. The CDR3 runs to 15 residues. The V and J ends lost 6 bases and 2 bases, in that order; junction bases with no gene match: 7. Here the CDR3 DNA reads TGTGCCAGCAGCTCCGGGACAGGGGCTACCTACGAGCAGTACTTC. Amino acids: CASSSGTGATYEQYF.

The gene calls are TRBV12-3 or TRBV12-4 and TRBJ1-1; no clear D. V was pared by 3 bases and J by 6 bases, with 14 bases between. The CDR3 runs to 14 residues. This chain's CDR3 is CASSFRGSGSEAFF. The CDR3 nucleotides are TGTGCCAGCAGTTTTCGGGGAAGTGGTTCTGAAGCTTTCTTT.

The gene calls are TRBV5-4 and TRBJ1-5; perhaps TRBD1 as D (6 bases). Trimming left V 7 bases short and J 3 bases short, with 17 bases between. Germline V CDR1 and CDR2: SGHNT, YYREEE (reference sequence). This CDR3 contains 15 residues. The CDR3 sequence is CASSPGPGDNQPQHF. DNA of the CDR3: TGTGCCAGCTCCCCGGGGCCAGGGGACAATCAGCCCCAGCATTTT.

In its sample, this clonotype was seen a few times. This sequence joins TRBV12-3 or TRBV12-4 and TRBJ2-1; 11 positions agree with TRBD2. CDR3 length equals 15 residues. The J segment lost 7 bases and the V segment lost 4 bases, leaving 6 bases of the junction unmatched. Written as DNA, the CDR3 is TGTGCCAGCAGTTACCGGACTAGCGGGTTGAATGAGCAGTTCTTC. This sequence encodes CASSYRTSGLNEQFF.

The chain recombines TRBV7-8 with TRBJ2-3; 13 bases line up with TRBD2. CDR3 size: 16 residues. Germline loops: CDR1 SGHVS, CDR2 FQNEAQ. Trimming cost V 11 bases and J 2 bases; bases outside gene matches: 10. The CDR3: CAGASGTSGNTDTQYF. CDR3 DNA sequence: TGTGCCGGGGCCTCAGGGACTAGCGGGAACACAGATACGCAGTATTTT.

The chain employs TRBV7-9 and TRBJ1-1; the match to TRBD1 covers 8 bases. This CDR3 spans 14 amino acids. CDR1 SEHNR and CDR2 FQNEAQ come from the germline V gene (reference sequence). With V trimmed by 4 bases and J by 4 bases, 5 bases remained unmatched. The DNA of the CDR3 is TGTGCCAGCAGCTCTCGACAGGGGATCACTGAAGCTTTCTTT. Its protein is CASSSRQGITEAFF.

This clonotype was seen a few times. The V and J genes are TRBV7-9 and TRBJ2-3; D is tentatively TRBD1 or TRBD2 (5 bases each). This CDR3 comprises 17 residues. The germline V gene encodes CDR1 SEHNR and CDR2 FQNEAQ (reference sequence). Trimming left V 0 bases short and J 1 base short, with 14 bases between. The CDR3 DNA reads as TGTGCCAGCAGCTTAGCTGAATGGGGGACCCGCACAGATACGCAGTATTTT. Its protein is CASSLAEWGTRTDTQYF.

This clonotype was picked up a small number of times. The chain combines TRBV18 with TRBJ2-7; a possible D gene is TRBD2 (6 bases). Germline CDR1 reads KGHSH; CDR2 reads LQKENI. The germline V and J ends were trimmed by 4 bases and 4 bases, with 14 bases remaining between them. This CDR3 has 14 amino acids. This chain's CDR3 is CASSRSGTSYEQYF. CDR3 nucleotides: TGTGCCAGCTCACGGTCGGGGACTTCTTACGAGCAGTACTTC.

V and J are TRBV4-2 and TRBJ2-7; D could derive from TRBD1 or TRBD2 (6 bases each). Germline V gene lookup returns CDR1 LGHNA and CDR2 YNFKEQ. Trimming took off 5 bases at V and 7 bases at J, with 24 bases between the two ends. The CDR3 sequence is 16 residues long. DNA for the CDR3: TGTGCCAGCAGCAACCACGATTCCTATGGGGGGCAGGAGCAGTACTTC. Protein sequence: CASSNHDSYGGQEQYF.

J is TRBJ2-7 and V is TRBV19; TRBD1 matches 7 bases. The CDR3 is made up of 14 amino acids. Per germline, CDR1 LNHDA and CDR2 SQIVND (reference sequence). With 9 bases clipped from V and 1 base from J, the junction kept 9 bases outside the gene matches. The CDR3 DNA sequence: TGTGCCAGCCGCCGGGACAGCGGATCCTACGAGCAGTACTTC. It codes for CASRRDSGSYEQYF.

This clonotype was counted a few times. The chain recombines TRBV12-3 or TRBV12-4 with TRBJ2-3, with 9 bases lining up with TRBD2. With V trimmed by 3 bases and J by 2 bases, 6 bases remained unmatched. CDR3 length equals 16 residues. The CDR3 protein is CASSLASGGYTDTQYF. In nucleotides, the CDR3 is TGTGCCAGCAGTTTGGCCAGCGGGGGGTACACAGATACGCAGTATTTT.

This clonotype has more than one count but fewer than ten. The V call is TRBV5-1, the J call TRBJ2-7; D is possibly TRBD2 (5 bases). The germline gives CDR1 SGHRS, CDR2 YFSETQ. This CDR3 spans 15 amino acids. With 4 bases removed from V and 3 bases from J, the gap between germline ends came to 17 bases. The CDR3 nucleotides read TGCGCCAGCAGCCCACTGGGGTCGGGGAACTACGAGCAGTACTTC. Residues: CASSPLGSGNYEQYF.

In its sample, this clonotype was seen a few times. CDR3: CSAREEVWAAQRYEQYF. The CDR3 nucleotides are TGCAGTGCTAGAGAAGAAGTTTGGGCAGCCCAAAGATACGAGCAGTACTTC. The chain has TRBV20-1 and TRBJ2-7; D remains ambiguous. V was pared by 0 bases and J by 4 bases, with 22 bases between. CDR3 length equals 17 residues. The germline V gene encodes CDR1 DFQATT and CDR2 SNEGSKA (reference sequence).

The chain joins TRBV3-1 to TRBJ2-1; D remains ambiguous. From germline, CDR1 is LGHDT and CDR2 YNNKEL (reference sequence). Trimming took off 0 bases at V and 1 base at J, with 13 bases between the two ends. The CDR3 has 17 amino acids. The CDR3 DNA reads TGTGCCAGCAGCCAAGAAGGGCAGGTGATATCCTACAATGAGCAGTTCTTC. Translation: CASSQEGQVISYNEQFF.

This clonotype was detected only a few times. The genes are TRBV15 and TRBJ2-7; D unresolved. This CDR3 has 12 residues. Germline values: CDR1 LNHNV, CDR2 YYDKDF (reference sequence). Trimming stripped 3 bases from V and 4 bases from J, with 7 bases between. The CDR3 region is CATSSHLYEQYF. CDR3 nucleotide sequence: TGTGCCACCAGCAGCCACCTTTACGAGCAGTACTTC.

This clonotype was recorded a few times. The J gene is TRBJ1-1, the V gene TRBV11-2; 8 positions agree with TRBD1. CDR3 length equals 16 residues. Germline V lookup: CDR1 SGHAT, CDR2 FQNNGV. Trimming took 2 bases from V and 1 from J; bases not matched to a gene: 6. The CDR3 nucleotides are TGTGCCAGCAGCTTAAGGAGCAGGGGGCGGAACACTGAAGCTTTCTTT. It yields the protein CASSLRSRGRNTEAFF.

This clonotype was observed many times. The chain is built from TRBV20-1 and TRBJ2-3, with TRBD2 matching 8 bases. The CDR3 has 16 residues. Germline loops: CDR1 DFQATT, CDR2 SNEGSKA (reference sequence). Germline trimming cut 0 bases from V and 2 bases from J; bases unmatched to any gene: 7. The CDR3 protein is CSARDSRGGFTDTQYF. For the CDR3, the DNA is TGCAGTGCTAGAGATTCCCGGGGGGGATTCACAGATACGCAGTATTTT.

This clonotype has just a few counts. This rearrangement joins TRBV29-1 to TRBJ2-7, with 11 positions matching TRBD1. V lost 7 bases, J lost 2 bases, and 4 bases stayed unmatched. Germline V gene lookup returns CDR1 SQVTM and CDR2 ANQGSEA. The CDR3 is made up of 13 amino acids. This chain's CDR3 is CSAGTGGTYEQYF. The CDR3 DNA follows: TGCAGCGCCGGGACAGGGGGGACCTACGAGCAGTACTTC.